The entry that follows covers one TCR beta chain sequence. TCRdb keeps only in-frame clones here, not all; method: immunoSEQ multiplex PCR. The data contain approximately 410,000 clones, more than 80% of them singletons. These data belong to a study of blood T cell repertoires in COVID-19. CDR1 and CDR2 from the germline V gene are SEHNR and FQNEAQ (reference sequence). Trimming cost V 4 bases and J 0 bases; bases outside gene matches: 11. The CDR3 extends over 17 amino acids. Sequenced input: peripheral blood. This chain links TRBV7-9 with TRBJ1-1, with TRBD1 matching over 7 bases. This clonotype originated in a woman in her 30s with active or convalescent COVID-19. For the CDR3, the DNA is TGTGCCAGCAGCTCAACGCCGACAGGGACTTTGAACACTGAAGCTTTCTTT. Translating it yields CASSSTPTGTLNTEAFF. The variable domain in full, with the rest retrieved from reference TRBV7-9 and TRBJ1-1, is DTGVSQNPRHKITKRGQNVTFRCDPISEHNRLYWYRQTLGQGPEFLTYFQNEAQLEKSRLLSDRFSAERPKGSFSTLEIQRTEQGDSAMYLCASSSTPTGTLNTEAFFGQGTRLTVV.